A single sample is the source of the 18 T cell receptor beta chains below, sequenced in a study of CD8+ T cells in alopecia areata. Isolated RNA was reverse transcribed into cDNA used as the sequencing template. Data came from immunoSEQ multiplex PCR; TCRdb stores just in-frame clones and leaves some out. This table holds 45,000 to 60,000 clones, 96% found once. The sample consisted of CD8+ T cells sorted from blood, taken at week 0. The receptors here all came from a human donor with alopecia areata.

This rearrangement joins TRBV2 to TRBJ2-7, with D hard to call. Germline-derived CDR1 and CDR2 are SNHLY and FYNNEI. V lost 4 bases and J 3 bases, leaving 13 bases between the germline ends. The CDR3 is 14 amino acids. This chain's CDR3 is CASSAYLGFYEQYF. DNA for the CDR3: TGTGCCAGCAGTGCCTACCTGGGATTCTACGAGCAGTACTTC. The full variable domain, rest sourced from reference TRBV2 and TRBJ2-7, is EPEVTQTPSHQVTQMGQEVILRCVPISNHLYFYWYRQILGQKVEFLVSFYNNEISEKSEIFDDQFSVERPDGSNFTLKIRSTKLEDSAMYFCASSAYLGFYEQYFGPGTRLTVT.

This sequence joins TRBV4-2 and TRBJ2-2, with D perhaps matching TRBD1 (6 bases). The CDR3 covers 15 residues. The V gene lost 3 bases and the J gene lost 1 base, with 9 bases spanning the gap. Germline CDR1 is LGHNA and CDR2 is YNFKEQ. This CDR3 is CASSQEQGNTGELFF. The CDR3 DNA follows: TGTGCCAGCAGCCAGGAACAGGGGAACACCGGGGAGCTGTTTTTT.

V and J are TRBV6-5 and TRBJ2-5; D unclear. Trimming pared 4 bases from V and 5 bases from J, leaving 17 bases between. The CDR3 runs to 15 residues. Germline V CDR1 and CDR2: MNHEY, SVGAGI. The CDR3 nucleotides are TGTGCCAGCAGTTTGGGCGGTCAGTCAGCGGAGACCCAGTACTTC. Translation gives CASSLGGQSAETQYF.

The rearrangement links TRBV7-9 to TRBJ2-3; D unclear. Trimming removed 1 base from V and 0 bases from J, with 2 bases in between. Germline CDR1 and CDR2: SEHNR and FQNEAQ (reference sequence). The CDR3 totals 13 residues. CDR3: CASSLDSTDTQYF. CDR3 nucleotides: TGTGCCAGCAGCTTAGACAGCACAGATACGCAGTATTTT.

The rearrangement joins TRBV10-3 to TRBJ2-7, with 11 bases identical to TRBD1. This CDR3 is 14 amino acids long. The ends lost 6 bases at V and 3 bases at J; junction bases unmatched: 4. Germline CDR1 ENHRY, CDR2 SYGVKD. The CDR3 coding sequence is TGTGCCATCAGAGGGGGACAGGGGGTCTACGAGCAGTACTTC. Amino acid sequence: CAIRGGQGVYEQYF.

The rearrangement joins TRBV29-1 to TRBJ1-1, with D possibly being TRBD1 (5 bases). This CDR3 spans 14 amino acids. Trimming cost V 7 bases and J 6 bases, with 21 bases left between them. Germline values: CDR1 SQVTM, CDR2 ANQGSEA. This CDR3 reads CSAGWQGGIAEAFF. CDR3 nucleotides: TGCAGCGCCGGGTGGCAGGGAGGTATCGCTGAAGCTTTCTTT. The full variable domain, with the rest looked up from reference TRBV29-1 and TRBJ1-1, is SAVISQKPSRDICQRGTSLTIQCQVDSQVTMMFWYRQQPGQSLTLIATANQGSEATYESGFVIDKFPISRPNLTFSTLTVSNMSPEDSSIYLCSAGWQGGIAEAFFGQGTRLTVV.

The CDR3 spells CASSPRDSHEAFF. The DNA for the CDR3 is TGTGCCAGCAGCCCCCGGGACTCTCATGAAGCTTTCTTT. J is TRBJ1-1 and V is TRBV7-8, with D perhaps TRBD1 (5 bases). Germline V gene lookup returns CDR1 SGHVS and CDR2 FQNEAQ. This CDR3 has 13 residues. Trimming shortened V by 5 bases and J by 7 bases, and 14 bases separated the two germline ends.

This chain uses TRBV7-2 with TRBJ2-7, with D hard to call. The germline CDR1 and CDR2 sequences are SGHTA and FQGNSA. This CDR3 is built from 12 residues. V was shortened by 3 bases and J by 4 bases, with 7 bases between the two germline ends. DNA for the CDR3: TGTGCCAGCAGCTTGGCGAGGTACGAGCAGTACTTC. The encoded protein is CASSLARYEQYF.

The chain's CDR3 is CASTTWAASTDTQYF. DNA of the CDR3: TGTGCCAGCACCACTTGGGCGGCCAGCACAGATACGCAGTATTTT. The gene calls are TRBV7-2 and TRBJ2-3; D is unresolved. Trimming cost V 7 bases and J 0 bases, with 14 bases left between them. The CDR3 is made up of 15 amino acids. Germline V gene data show CDR1 as SGHTA and CDR2 as FQGNSA.

As DNA, the CDR3 is TGTGCCAGCAGTGAATTCGACGGCGAACCCCAGCATTTT. Its protein is CASSEFDGEPQHF. This rearrangement joins TRBV6-1 to TRBJ1-5, with unresolved D. Germline V CDR1 and CDR2: MNHNS, SASEGT. The CDR3 spans 13 residues. The V end was cut by 2 bases, the J end by 10 bases, with 12 bases between.

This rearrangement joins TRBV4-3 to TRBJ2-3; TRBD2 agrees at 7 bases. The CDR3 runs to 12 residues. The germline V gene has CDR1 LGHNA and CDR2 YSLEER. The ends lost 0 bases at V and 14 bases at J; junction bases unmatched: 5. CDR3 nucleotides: TGCGCCAGCAGCCAAGATGGGGGGGTTCGGTATTTT. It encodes CASSQDGGVRYF.

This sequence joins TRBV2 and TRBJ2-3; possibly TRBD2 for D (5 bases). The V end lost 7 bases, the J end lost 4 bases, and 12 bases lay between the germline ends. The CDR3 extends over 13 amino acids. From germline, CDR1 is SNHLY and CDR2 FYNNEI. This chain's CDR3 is CASIGGGADTQYF. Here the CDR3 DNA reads TGTGCCAGCATCGGAGGTGGGGCAGATACGCAGTATTTT. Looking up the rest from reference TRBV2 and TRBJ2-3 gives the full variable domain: EPEVTQTPSHQVTQMGQEVILRCVPISNHLYFYWYRQILGQKVEFLVSFYNNEISEKSEIFDDQFSVERPDGSNFTLKIRSTKLEDSAMYFCASIGGGADTQYFGPGTRLTVL.

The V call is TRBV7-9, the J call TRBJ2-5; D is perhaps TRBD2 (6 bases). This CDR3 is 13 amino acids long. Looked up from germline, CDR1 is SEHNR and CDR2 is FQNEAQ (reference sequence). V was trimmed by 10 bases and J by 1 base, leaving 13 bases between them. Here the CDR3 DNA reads TGTGCCATCAGGGCGGGGACCCAAGAGACCCAGTACTTC. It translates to CAIRAGTQETQYF.

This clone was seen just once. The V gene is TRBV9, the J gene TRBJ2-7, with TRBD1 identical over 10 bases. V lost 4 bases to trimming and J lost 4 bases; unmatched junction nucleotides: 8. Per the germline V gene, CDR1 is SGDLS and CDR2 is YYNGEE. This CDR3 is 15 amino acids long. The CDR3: CASSPGTGELYEQYF. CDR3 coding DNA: TGTGCCAGCAGCCCAGGGACAGGGGAACTTTACGAGCAGTACTTC.

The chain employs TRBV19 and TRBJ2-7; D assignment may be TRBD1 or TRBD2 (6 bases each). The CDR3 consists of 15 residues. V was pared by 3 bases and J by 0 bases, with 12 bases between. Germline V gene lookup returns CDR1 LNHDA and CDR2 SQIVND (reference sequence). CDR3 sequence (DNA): TGTGCCAGTAGTATTGCGGGACATGGCTCCTACGAGCAGTACTTC. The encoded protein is CASSIAGHGSYEQYF.

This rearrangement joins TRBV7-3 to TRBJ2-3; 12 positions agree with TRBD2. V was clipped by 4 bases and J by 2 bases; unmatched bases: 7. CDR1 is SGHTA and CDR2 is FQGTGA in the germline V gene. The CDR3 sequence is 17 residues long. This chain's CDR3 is CASSSNGLAGTTDTQYF. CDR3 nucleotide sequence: TGTGCCAGCAGCTCAAACGGACTAGCGGGGACCACAGATACGCAGTATTTT.

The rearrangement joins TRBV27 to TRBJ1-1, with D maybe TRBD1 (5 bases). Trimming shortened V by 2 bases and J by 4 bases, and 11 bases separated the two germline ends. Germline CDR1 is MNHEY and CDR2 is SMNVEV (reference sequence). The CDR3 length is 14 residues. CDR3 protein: CASSLGGRSTEAFF. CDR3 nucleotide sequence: TGTGCCAGCAGTTTAGGGGGAAGGAGCACTGAAGCTTTCTTT.

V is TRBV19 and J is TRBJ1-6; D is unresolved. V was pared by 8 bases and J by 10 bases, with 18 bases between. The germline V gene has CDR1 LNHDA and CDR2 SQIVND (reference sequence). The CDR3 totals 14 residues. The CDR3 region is CASSLDPGRSPLHF. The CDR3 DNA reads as TGTGCCAGTTCCCTCGACCCCGGCCGCTCACCCCTCCACTTT.